This entry lists 20 T cell receptor beta chains sequenced from one sample in a study of CD8 T cells in ankylosing spondylitis. Findings and caveats of the study: Within ankylosing spondylitis blood, a TCR beta motif made up of several highly homologous variants appeared to be characteristic.

A single record per CDR3 protein comes from TCRdb applying MiXCR to the 5' RACE reads. The sample lists hundreds of thousands of distinct CDR3 sequences, 12% occurring once. No antigen is known for these receptors. Input material: blood, either unsorted or a sorted T cell fraction (not recorded which). The receptors were gathered from a male donor with ankylosing spondylitis.

The table lists this clonotype with a few counts. This chain joins TRBV10-3 and TRBJ2-1; tentatively, D is TRBD2 (5 bases). The germline V gene has CDR1 ENHRY and CDR2 SYGVKD. The CDR3 is made up of 19 amino acids. Trimming removed 0 bases from V and 0 bases from J, with 18 bases in between. The CDR3 nucleotides are TGTGCCATCAGTGAGTCGATAGGGCGGGCCTACAACTCCTACAATGAGCAGTTCTTC. This codes for CAISESIGRAYNSYNEQFF.

This clonotype was recorded many times. This chain joins TRBV20-1 and TRBJ1-6, with TRBD1 identical over 7 bases. CDR3 length equals 12 residues. Germline V gene lookup returns CDR1 DFQATT and CDR2 SNEGSKA (reference sequence). V gave up 5 bases and J gave up 7 bases; unmatched junction bases: 2. CDR3 DNA sequence: TGCAGTGCTTCGGACAGGAATTCACCCCTCCACTTT. It codes for CSASDRNSPLHF.

The rearrangement uses TRBV20-1 and TRBJ1-5, with D unclear. Per germline, CDR1 DFQATT and CDR2 SNEGSKA (reference sequence). Trimming removed 7 bases at V and 3 bases at J, with 19 bases between. The CDR3 is made up of 15 amino acids. The CDR3 coding sequence is TGCAGTGTTTACGGTTACGGCACTTACAATCAGCCCCAGCATTTT. As protein: CSVYGYGTYNQPQHF.

This rearrangement joins TRBV6-1 to TRBJ2-2, with 10 bases identical to TRBD2. The CDR3 totals 17 residues. Trimming took 6 bases from V and 4 from J; bases not matched to a gene: 11. Looked up from germline, CDR1 is MNHNS and CDR2 is SASEGT. CDR3 amino acids: CASRPLAGAGRTGELFF. The CDR3 DNA sequence: TGTGCCAGCAGGCCTCTAGCGGGAGCTGGTCGCACCGGGGAGCTGTTTTTT.

This sequence joins TRBV20-1 and TRBJ1-1; D uncertain. The germline V and J ends were trimmed by 5 bases and 0 bases, with 13 bases remaining between them. This CDR3 is 14 amino acids long. Germline CDR1 is DFQATT and CDR2 is SNEGSKA (reference sequence). The CDR3 nucleotides are TGCAGTGCTCCTACTCACGTTCTGAACACTGAAGCTTTCTTT. Protein product: CSAPTHVLNTEAFF.

This chain links TRBV12-3 or TRBV12-4 with TRBJ2-1, with TRBD1 matching 7 bases. The CDR3 is 13 residues long. J gave up 7 bases and V 4 bases, and 4 bases lay outside the gene matches. DNA of the CDR3: TGTGCCAGCAGTTGGACAGGTGAGAATGAGCAGTTCTTC. It encodes CASSWTGENEQFF.

This clonotype was seen a handful of times. The V and J genes are TRBV10-3 and TRBJ1-1; D ambiguous. Germline assignment: CDR1 ENHRY and CDR2 SYGVKD. Deletions cut 10 bases from V and 0 bases from J, with 12 bases between. This CDR3 contains 13 residues. DNA of the CDR3: TGTGCCACCACCTCCAGCCTGAACACTGAAGCTTTCTTT. Amino acids: CATTSSLNTEAFF.

V and J are TRBV12-3 or TRBV12-4 and TRBJ1-2; weak D call: TRBD1 (6 bases). The CDR3 is made up of 13 amino acids. Trimming removed 6 bases at V and 3 bases at J, with 11 bases between. The CDR3 DNA is TGTGCCAGCAGCCGCCCAGGGGACTATGGCTACACCTTC. It is translated as CASSRPGDYGYTF.

This clonotype showed up many times. CDR3 DNA: TGTGCCAGCAGCTCCCGGGCTCTCCAAGAGACCCAGTACTTC. Translated: CASSSRALQETQYF. The chain is built from TRBV7-2 and TRBJ2-5, with no clear D. The CDR3 is 14 amino acids. Germline values: CDR1 SGHTA, CDR2 FQGNSA. The V end was cut by 4 bases, the J end by 1 base, with 10 bases between.

This clonotype showed up many times. The chain carries TRBV29-1 and TRBJ1-1; TRBD1 is a possible D gene (5 bases). Germline CDR1 reads SQVTM; CDR2 reads ANQGSEA. The length of the CDR3 is 13 residues. V shed 8 bases and J shed 1 base, with 14 bases lying between them. The chain's CDR3 is CSSVGDPNTEAFF. Here the CDR3 DNA reads TGCAGCTCCGTGGGGGACCCGAACACTGAAGCTTTCTTT.

The chain employs TRBV6-2 or TRBV6-3 and TRBJ2-4; unclear D gene. Germline CDR1 is MNHEY and CDR2 is SVGEGT. CDR3 size: 13 residues. The V and J ends lost 2 bases and 6 bases respectively, with 8 bases between them. The CDR3 is CASSYTGRNIQYF. As DNA, the CDR3 is TGTGCCAGCAGTTACACCGGGCGAAACATTCAGTACTTC.

This clonotype was detected a few times. The chain links TRBV12-3 or TRBV12-4 to TRBJ2-3; no definite D call. The CDR3 extends over 16 amino acids. Trimming cost V 8 bases and J 2 bases, with 20 bases left between them. The CDR3 here is CASHFRTNSATDTQYF. The CDR3 DNA is TGTGCCAGCCATTTCAGAACAAACTCCGCCACAGATACGCAGTATTTT.

This clonotype was recorded at least ten times. J is TRBJ1-6 and V is TRBV12-3 or TRBV12-4; TRBD1 is a possible D gene (5 bases). Between the trimmed V and J ends, which lost 6 bases and 10 bases, there was a span of 10 bases. The CDR3 totals 12 residues. This chain's CDR3 is CASSLRGSPLHF. In nucleotides, the CDR3 is TGTGCCAGCAGCTTAAGGGGCTCACCCCTCCACTTT.

The chain couples TRBV5-1 to TRBJ2-5; the D gene is possibly TRBD1 (6 bases). V lost 4 bases and J lost 1, with 11 bases in between. The germline V gene encodes CDR1 SGHRS and CDR2 YFSETQ. The CDR3 covers 14 residues. CDR3 residues: CASSPQDSQETQYF. The CDR3 region has the DNA TGCGCCAGCAGCCCACAGGACAGCCAAGAGACCCAGTACTTC.

The chain joins TRBV10-3 to TRBJ2-1; the D call may be TRBD1 or TRBD2 (5 bases each). This CDR3 spans 15 amino acids. The germline gives CDR1 ENHRY, CDR2 SYGVKD. The V gene lost 5 bases and the J gene lost 0 bases, with 11 bases spanning the gap. CDR3 loop: CAISRGSSSYNEQFF. The CDR3 DNA is TGTGCCATCAGTCGGGGCTCCAGCTCCTACAATGAGCAGTTCTTC.

The rearrangement links TRBV6-2 or TRBV6-3 to TRBJ1-2; no clear D gene. The CDR3 is 15 residues long. CDR1 is MNHEY and CDR2 is SVGEGT in the germline V gene. Trimming took off 4 bases at V and 4 bases at J, with 16 bases between the two ends. This chain's CDR3 is CASSSPDSNSYGYTF. DNA for the CDR3: TGTGCCAGCAGTTCACCGGATTCTAACTCCTATGGCTACACCTTC.

In this sample, this clonotype turned up a few times. The V call is TRBV9, the J call TRBJ1-5, with unresolved D. The CDR3 is 12 amino acids. Looked up from germline, CDR1 is SGDLS and CDR2 is YYNGEE. Between the trimmed V and J ends, which lost 2 bases and 9 bases, there was a span of 9 bases. CDR3 coding DNA: TGTGCCAGCAGCGTCGACGAAGGGCCCCAGCATTTT. It yields the protein CASSVDEGPQHF.

The rearrangement uses TRBV10-3 and TRBJ2-1; D is possibly TRBD2 (5 bases). This CDR3 has 16 residues. Trimming took 0 bases from V and 0 from J, leaving 9 bases between them. Germline V lookup: CDR1 ENHRY, CDR2 SYGVKD. The CDR3 here is CAISESSGNSYNEQFF. The CDR3 DNA reads as TGTGCCATCAGTGAGTCGTCCGGGAACTCCTACAATGAGCAGTTCTTC.

CDR3 residues: CASSLSQGIGEKLFF. The CDR3, as DNA: TGTGCCAGCAGTTTAAGTCAGGGTATAGGGGAAAAACTGTTTTTT. The gene calls are TRBV12-3 or TRBV12-4 and TRBJ1-4, with D perhaps TRBD1 (5 bases). The ends were cut back, 2 bases at V and 8 bases at J, with 15 bases in the middle. The length of the CDR3 is 15 residues.

This clonotype was seen ten or more times. The chain links TRBV29-1 to TRBJ2-5; D is unclear. The germline gives CDR1 SQVTM, CDR2 ANQGSEA. The CDR3 contains 13 residues. V was pared by 5 bases and J by 1 base, with 11 bases between. CDR3 sequence reads: CSVPMEFQETQYF. The CDR3 DNA is TGCAGCGTTCCGATGGAATTCCAAGAGACCCAGTACTTC.